One sample yielded the 28 T cell receptor beta chains listed below, sequenced in a study of type 1 regulatory T cells. Each CDR3 protein gets one entry after TCRdb re-called the reads with MiXCR. Among about 97,000 distinct CDR3 sequences, around a third were seen once, and the ten largest hold about 2.4%. Sequenced: CD4+ T cells, either the whole sample or a sorted fraction (not recorded which). All receptors derive from a human donor in good health.

V usage is TRBV28 and J usage is TRBJ2-5, with D tentatively TRBD1 (6 bases). Between the trimmed V and J ends, which lost 7 bases and 5 bases, there was a span of 11 bases. This CDR3 region has 12 residues. Germline CDR1 MDHEN, CDR2 SYDVKM. The CDR3 DNA reads as TGTGCCAGCATGACAGGAACGGAGACCCAGTACTTC. Its protein product is CASMTGTETQYF.

This clonotype showed up just once. The chain joins TRBV6-2 or TRBV6-3 to TRBJ2-7; TRBD1 aligns across 8 bases. This CDR3 is 13 amino acids long. Trimming took 10 bases from V and 3 from J; bases not matched to a gene: 8. The germline V gene encodes CDR1 MNHEY and CDR2 SVGEGT. CDR3 protein: CATRTGQLYEQYF. CDR3 nucleotide sequence: TGTGCCACCCGGACAGGGCAACTCTACGAGCAGTACTTC.

This clonotype turned up a few times. The V gene is TRBV4-2, the J gene TRBJ2-7; D is unclear. The CDR3 covers 16 residues. V was clipped by 4 bases and J by 2 bases, with 18 bases between them. Germline V gene data show CDR1 as LGHNA and CDR2 as YNFKEQ. DNA of the CDR3: TGTGCCAGCAGCCCGATTCCGGACGAACTAACCTACGAGCAGTACTTC. It yields the protein CASSPIPDELTYEQYF.

This clonotype was seen just once. The chain combines TRBV6-6 with TRBJ1-6, with 10 nucleotides matching TRBD1. V trimming: 4 bases; J trimming: 10 bases; junction bases outside the gene matches: 7. The germline gives CDR1 MNHNY, CDR2 SVGAGI (reference sequence). There are 15 residues in the CDR3. CDR3 DNA: TGTGCCAGCAGTTCTCCGGGACAGGGGACATCACCCCTCCACTTT. This gives the protein CASSSPGQGTSPLHF.

In its sample, this clonotype was seen a few times. The V gene is TRBV19, the J gene TRBJ2-2; 8 bases align to TRBD2. J was trimmed by 4 bases and V by 5 bases; bases with no gene match: 18. CDR3 size: 19 residues. Per the germline V gene, CDR1 is LNHDA and CDR2 is SQIVND (reference sequence). The CDR3 DNA follows: TGTGCCAGTAGTCCCTATCGGGGAGACGGACTAGCTATCACCGGGGAGCTGTTTTTT. Its protein is CASSPYRGDGLAITGELFF. The variable domain in full, completed from reference TRBV19 and TRBJ2-2, reads DGGITQSPKYLFRKEGQNVTLSCEQNLNHDAMYWYRQDPGQGLRLIYYSQIVNDFQKGDIAEGYSVSREKKESFPLTVTSAQKNPTAFYLCASSPYRGDGLAITGELFFGEGSRLTVL.

The chain is built from TRBV10-3 and TRBJ2-1; TRBD2 matches 9 bases. Germline V gene lookup returns CDR1 ENHRY and CDR2 SYGVKD. The junction had 17 bases not matched to a gene; V was cut back by 6 bases and J by 5 bases. The CDR3 is 18 amino acids. CDR3 nucleotide sequence: TGTGCCATCAGCAGCCGGGACACCGTGCTAGCGGGACACAATGAGCAGTTCTTC. It yields the protein CAISSRDTVLAGHNEQFF.

This clonotype appeared a few times. The gene calls are TRBV29-1 and TRBJ2-1; D might be TRBD1 or TRBD2, each matching 5 bases. Germline CDR1 reads SQVTM; CDR2 reads ANQGSEA. Trimming removed 2 bases at V and 1 base at J, with 12 bases between. There are 15 residues in the CDR3. Here the CDR3 DNA reads TGCAGCGTTGAACTTCGGGACCGATCCTACAATGAGCAGTTCTTC. It translates to CSVELRDRSYNEQFF.

V is TRBV4-3 and J is TRBJ2-5, with D possibly being TRBD1 (5 bases). Germline CDR1 LGHNA, CDR2 YSLEER. The CDR3 extends over 13 amino acids. Trimming left V 0 bases short and J 5 bases short, with 7 bases between. Here the CDR3 DNA reads TGCGCCAGCAGCCAAGACAGGGCTGAGACCCAGTACTTC. It translates to CASSQDRAETQYF.

This clonotype was observed a handful of times. The V call is TRBV20-1, the J call TRBJ2-2; TRBD2 aligns across 16 bases. This CDR3 has 17 residues. Losses at the gene ends were 3 bases for V and 3 bases for J; bases not matched to a gene: 4. The germline V gene has CDR1 DFQATT and CDR2 SNEGSKA (reference sequence). The CDR3 bases are TGCAGTGCTAGTTCGGGACTAGCGGGAGGGTACACCGGGGAGCTGTTTTTT. It is translated as CSASSGLAGGYTGELFF.

The gene calls are TRBV20-1 and TRBJ2-5, with 9 nucleotides matching TRBD2. CDR3 length: 14 residues. Germline V CDR1 and CDR2: DFQATT, SNEGSKA (reference sequence). V gave up 4 bases and J gave up 5 bases; unmatched junction bases: 8. CDR3 coding DNA: TGCAGTGCTATCTTAGCGGGAGCTGGTGAGACCCAGTACTTC. Residues: CSAILAGAGETQYF.

This clonotype was counted between two and nine times. This is likely a read error, given that the CDR3 carries no conserved phenylalanine or tryptophan at its end. The DNA is omitted, as the CDR3 cannot be located on it reliably, and the CDR3 follows TCRdb's listing. The CDR3 region is CSVVTGGRLAAVV. This chain links TRBV29-1 with TRBJ2-5; TRBD2, the table's D call, lacks a check against the DNA. 13 amino acids form the CDR3, both terminal residues included. Germline-derived CDR1 and CDR2 are SQVTM and ANQGSEA.

This rearrangement joins TRBV5-1 to TRBJ2-3; D is undetermined. Germline CDR1 is SGHRS and CDR2 is YFSETQ. This CDR3 comprises 13 residues. V was cut by 1 base and J by 4 bases, with 7 bases left in between. This chain's CDR3 is CASSLQSADTQYF. DNA for the CDR3: TGCGCCAGCAGCTTGCAGAGCGCAGATACGCAGTATTTT. Full variable domain (rest looked up from reference TRBV5-1 and TRBJ2-3): KAGVTQTPRYLIKTRGQQVTLSCSPISGHRSVSWYQQTPGQGLQFLFEYFSETQRNKGNFPGRFSGRQFSNSRSEMNVSTLELGDSALYLCASSLQSADTQYFGPGTRLTVL.

This chain links TRBV7-9 with TRBJ1-5; D uncertain. The ends were cut back, 5 bases at V and 6 bases at J, with 14 bases in the middle. Germline lookup yields CDR1 SEHNR and CDR2 FQNEAQ (reference sequence). The CDR3 runs to 14 residues. The CDR3 loop reads CASSHNQVGQPQHF. In DNA form, the CDR3 reads TGTGCCAGCAGCCATAATCAAGTGGGTCAGCCCCAGCATTTT.

The chain carries TRBV6-6 and TRBJ2-1; D unclear. This CDR3 is 13 amino acids long. CDR1 and CDR2 (germline): MNHNY, SVGAGI (reference sequence). Trimming pared 5 bases from V and 3 bases from J, leaving 8 bases between. The CDR3 DNA reads as TGTGCCAGCAGTCTCACGGGCTACAATGAGCAGTTCTTC. This translates into CASSLTGYNEQFF.

J is TRBJ2-5 and V is TRBV20-1, with a possible D match to TRBD2 (5 bases). The CDR3 sequence is 15 residues long. The germline CDR1 and CDR2 sequences are DFQATT and SNEGSKA (reference sequence). V was trimmed by 3 bases and J by 4 bases, leaving 18 bases between them. CDR3 nucleotide sequence: TGCAGTGCTAGTCACCCCCTAGCCCTCCGAGAGACCCAGTACTTC. Translated, it gives CSASHPLALRETQYF.

This clonotype was counted a few times. This chain links TRBV5-1 with TRBJ2-7; 7 bases line up with TRBD2. The ends lost 4 bases at V and 0 bases at J; junction bases unmatched: 4. Germline V gives CDR1 SGHRS, CDR2 YFSETQ. The CDR3 is 14 amino acids. The chain's CDR3 is CASSPRDYSYEQYF. CDR3 DNA: TGCGCCAGCAGCCCCCGGGACTACTCCTACGAGCAGTACTTC.

This chain uses TRBV7-2 with TRBJ2-4, with D hard to call. The V end lost 1 base, the J end lost 7 bases, and 5 bases lay between the germline ends. Looked up from germline, CDR1 is SGHTA and CDR2 is FQGNSA. The CDR3 has 12 residues. CDR3 region: CASSLDSNIQYF. The CDR3 nucleotides are TGTGCCAGCAGCTTAGACTCGAACATTCAGTACTTC.

In its sample, this clonotype was seen a few times. The chain couples TRBV13 to TRBJ2-5, with D tentatively TRBD1 or TRBD2 (6 bases each). The germline V and J ends were trimmed by 5 bases and 2 bases, with 12 bases remaining between them. Germline CDR1 PRHDT, CDR2 FYEKMQ (reference sequence). The CDR3 is 14 residues long. CDR3 DNA sequence: TGTGCCAGCAGCCCGAGGGGGGTACAAGAGACCCAGTACTTC. This encodes CASSPRGVQETQYF.

This sequence joins TRBV7-3 and TRBJ1-3; D gene unclear. The CDR3 contains 16 residues. Germline V gene sequence: CDR1 SGHTA, CDR2 FQGTGA. Trimming stripped 5 bases from V and 0 bases from J, with 14 bases between. The CDR3 bases are TGTGCCAGCAGCCAGGACGGAGGCAGCTCTGGAAACACCATATATTTT. It is translated as CASSQDGGSSGNTIYF.

This clonotype was counted a few times. V and J are TRBV29-1 and TRBJ1-1; D unclear. Germline V CDR1 and CDR2: SQVTM, ANQGSEA. The CDR3 runs to 12 residues. Trimming stripped 4 bases from V and 1 base from J, with 7 bases between. The CDR3 loop reads CSVGPTNTEAFF. In DNA form, the CDR3 reads TGCAGCGTTGGGCCGACGAACACTGAAGCTTTCTTT.

This clonotype turned up a few times. The rearrangement joins TRBV5-1 to TRBJ2-7; 11 nucleotides line up with TRBD1. Germline assignment: CDR1 SGHRS and CDR2 YFSETQ. The ends lost 6 bases at V and 3 bases at J; junction bases unmatched: 8. The CDR3 contains 15 residues. In DNA form, the CDR3 reads TGCGCCAGCAAGCCCCCAGGGACAGGGGGCTACGAGCAGTACTTC. It specifies CASKPPGTGGYEQYF.

This clonotype was recorded only once. V gene TRBV4-1 combines with J gene TRBJ2-1; perhaps TRBD2 as D (6 bases). Trimming cost V 1 base and J 15 bases, with 16 bases left between them. The germline gives CDR1 MGHRA, CDR2 YSYEKL. The CDR3 is 13 amino acids. The CDR3 DNA reads as TGCGCCAGCAGCCAAGCTTCGTCAGGACTACTGTTCTTC. Protein: CASSQASSGLLFF.

The chain couples TRBV5-1 to TRBJ2-2; D call uncertain. V was cut by 4 bases and J by 0 bases, with 10 bases left in between. From germline, CDR1 is SGHRS and CDR2 YFSETQ. There are 15 residues in the CDR3. The CDR3, as DNA: TGCGCCAGCAGCCTGAACCAGGCGAACACCGGGGAGCTGTTTTTT. This codes for CASSLNQANTGELFF.

This clonotype was detected a few times. The V call is TRBV29-1, the J call TRBJ2-1; 7 nucleotides align to TRBD1. The CDR3 covers 15 residues. Germline V gene sequence: CDR1 SQVTM, CDR2 ANQGSEA. V shed 5 bases, J shed 0 bases, and the junction held 7 bases outside the gene matches. In DNA, the CDR3 is TGCAGCGTTCCTGGGACAGTCGGCTCCTACAATGAGCAGTTCTTC. Translated, it gives CSVPGTVGSYNEQFF.

The V gene is TRBV5-1, the J gene TRBJ1-5, with D possibly TRBD1 on 5 matching bases. V lost 2 bases, J lost 1 base, and 7 bases lay in between. Germline CDR1 is SGHRS and CDR2 is YFSETQ. The CDR3 totals 14 residues. CDR3 in amino acids: CASSLGVSNQPQHF. As DNA, the CDR3 is TGCGCCAGCAGCTTAGGGGTAAGCAATCAGCCCCAGCATTTT.

The rearrangement links TRBV10-3 to TRBJ2-1; TRBD2 matches at 9 bases. The CDR3 is 14 residues long. Germline values: CDR1 ENHRY, CDR2 SYGVKD. V shed 5 bases, J shed 5 bases, and the junction held 4 bases outside the gene matches. The CDR3 loop is CAISYAGGDNEQFF. CDR3 sequence (DNA): TGTGCCATCAGTTATGCGGGAGGGGACAATGAGCAGTTCTTC.

V and J are TRBV29-1 and TRBJ2-5, with D perhaps TRBD1 (5 bases). Deletions cut 6 bases from V and 0 bases from J, with 11 bases between. The CDR3 totals 13 residues. Germline V gene data show CDR1 as SQVTM and CDR2 as ANQGSEA. The CDR3 loop reads CSVPRQNQETQYF. CDR3 sequence (DNA): TGCAGCGTGCCCAGACAGAACCAAGAGACCCAGTACTTC.

This clonotype turned up a few times. This sequence joins TRBV30 and TRBJ2-7; D possibly corresponds to TRBD1 (5 bases). Germline CDR1 and CDR2: GTSNPN and SVGIG (reference sequence). The CDR3 is made up of 12 amino acids. V lost 3 bases to trimming and J lost 7 bases, with 13 bases between them. The CDR3 DNA reads TGTGCCTGGAGCCGACCAGGGTCGGAGCAGTACTTC. It specifies CAWSRPGSEQYF.